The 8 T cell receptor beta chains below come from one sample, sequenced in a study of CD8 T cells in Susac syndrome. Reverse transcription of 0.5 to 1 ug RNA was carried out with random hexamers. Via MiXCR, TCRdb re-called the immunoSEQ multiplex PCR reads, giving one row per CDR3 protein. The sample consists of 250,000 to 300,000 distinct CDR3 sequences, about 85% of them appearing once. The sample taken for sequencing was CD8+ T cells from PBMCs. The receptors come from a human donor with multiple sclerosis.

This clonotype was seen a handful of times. CDR3 in DNA: TGTGCCAGCTCACCGACGGACCCACTGGGAAACACAGATACGCAGTATTTT. Protein product: CASSPTDPLGNTDTQYF. The V and J genes are TRBV18 and TRBJ2-3; D uncertain. The germline V and J ends were trimmed by 3 bases and 2 bases, with 18 bases remaining between them. In germline, CDR1 is KGHSH, CDR2 LQKENI. CDR3 size: 17 residues.

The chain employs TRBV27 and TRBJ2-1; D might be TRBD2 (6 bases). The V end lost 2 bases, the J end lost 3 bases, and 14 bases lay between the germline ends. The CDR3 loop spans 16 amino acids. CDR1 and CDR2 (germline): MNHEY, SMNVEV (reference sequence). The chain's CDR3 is CASSLLLGTGYNEQFF. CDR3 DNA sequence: TGTGCCAGCAGTTTACTTTTGGGGACTGGCTACAATGAGCAGTTCTTC.

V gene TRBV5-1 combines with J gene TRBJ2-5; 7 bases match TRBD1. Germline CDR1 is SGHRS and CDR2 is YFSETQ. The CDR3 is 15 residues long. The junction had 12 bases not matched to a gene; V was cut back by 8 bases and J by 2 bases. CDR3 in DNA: TGCGCCAGTACGTGGATGGGACAGCCACAAGAGACCCAGTACTTC. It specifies CASTWMGQPQETQYF.

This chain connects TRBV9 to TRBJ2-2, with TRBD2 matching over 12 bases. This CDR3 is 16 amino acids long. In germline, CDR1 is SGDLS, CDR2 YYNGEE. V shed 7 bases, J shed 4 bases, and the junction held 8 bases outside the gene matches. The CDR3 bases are TGTGCCAGCGGGCGACTAGCGGGAGAGGGCACCGGGGAGCTGTTTTTT. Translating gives CASGRLAGEGTGELFF. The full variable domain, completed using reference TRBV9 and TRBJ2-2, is DSGVTQTPKHLITATGQRVTLRCSPRSGDLSVYWYQQSLDQGLQFLIQYYNGEERAKGNILERFSAQQFPDLHSELNLSSLELGDSALYFCASGRLAGEGTGELFFGEGSRLTVL.

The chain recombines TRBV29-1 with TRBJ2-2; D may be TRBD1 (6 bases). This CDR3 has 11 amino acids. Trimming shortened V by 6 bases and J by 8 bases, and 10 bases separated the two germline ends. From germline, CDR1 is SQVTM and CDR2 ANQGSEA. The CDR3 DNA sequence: TGCAGCGTCCAGGGGTCGGGGGAGCTGTTTTTT. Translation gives CSVQGSGELFF.

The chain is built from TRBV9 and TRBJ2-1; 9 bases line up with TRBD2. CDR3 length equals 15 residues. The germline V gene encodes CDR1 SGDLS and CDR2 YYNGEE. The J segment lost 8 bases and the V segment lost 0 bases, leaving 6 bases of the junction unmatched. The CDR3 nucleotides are TGTGCCAGCAGCGTAGCTGCTAGCGGGACCCATGAGCAGTTCTTC. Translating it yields CASSVAASGTHEQFF.

The CDR3 coding sequence is TGTGCCAGCAGCTTAGATCTGGGTGGGAACACTGAAGCTTTCTTT. Its translation is CASSLDLGGNTEAFF. V gene TRBV7-9 combines with J gene TRBJ1-1, with no clear D. The CDR3 has 15 residues. The germline CDR1 and CDR2 sequences are SEHNR and FQNEAQ (reference sequence). Trimming cost V 1 base and J 1 base, with 10 bases left between them. The full variable domain, its missing parts supplied by reference TRBV7-9 and TRBJ1-1, is DTGVSQNPRHKITKRGQNVTFRCDPISEHNRLYWYRQTLGQGPEFLTYFQNEAQLEKSRLLSDRFSAERPKGSFSTLEIQRTEQGDSAMYLCASSLDLGGNTEAFFGQGTRLTVV.

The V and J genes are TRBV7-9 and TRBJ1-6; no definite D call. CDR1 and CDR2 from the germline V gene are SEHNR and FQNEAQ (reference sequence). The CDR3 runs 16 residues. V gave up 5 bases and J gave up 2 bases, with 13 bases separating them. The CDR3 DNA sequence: TGTGCCAGCAGCCCCTCGAAGGATACCTATAATTCACCCCTCCACTTT. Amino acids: CASSPSKDTYNSPLHF.